The present TCR beta chain was sequenced within a study of OX40 agonist ivuxolimab in advanced cancers. The wider study: Ivuxolimab, an agonist antibody against OX40 (CD134), was given to patients. People who had prior anti-PD-1, anti-PD-L1 or anti-CTLA-4 therapy could take part, and around 40% had some. The study reported partial responses in three patients: one hepatocellular carcinoma, two cutaneous melanoma.

The CDR3 totals 16 residues. V lost 0 bases and J lost 6; bases outside the gene matches: 6. CDR1 is ENHRY and CDR2 is SYGVKD in the germline V gene. Findings of the study overall: Normalized expansion of T-cell clones was also low for some nonresponders.

Assay used: immunoSEQ multiplex PCR; TCRdb lists only in-frame clones, some missing. The table shows over 20,000 clones, with around four fifths occurring only once. Concerning this clone: Its antigen is unknown.

This material consisted of CD4+ or CD8+ T cells sorted from blood, taken in a trial of the OX40 agonist ivuxolimab. This chain links TRBV10-3 with TRBJ1-4; 8 bases are shared with TRBD1. The origin of this receptor is an adult with an advanced solid tumor such as melanoma, head and neck, liver or kidney cancer. The CDR3 is CAISESMAGGYEKLFF. The CDR3 region has the DNA TGTGCCATCAGTGAGTCGATGGCAGGGGGCTATGAAAAACTGTTTTTT.